This TCR beta chain comes out of a study of blood T cells in healthy people across ages. A sample-barcoded 5' primer and a J-beta primer mix were used in a second PCR of roughly 7 to 11 cycles. In TCRdb, the 5' RACE reads were re-called with MiXCR into one record per CDR3 protein. The table has fewer than 1.5 million distinct CDR3 sequences, 40% to 50% seen once. The CDR3 length is 15 residues. Sequencing used blood. The rearrangement uses TRBV21-1 and TRBJ2-5; the table's D call of TRBD1 was not tested on the DNA. The J call is doubtful: the DNA matches TRBJ2-7 better. TRBV21-1 has pseudogene status. This clonotype originated in a woman between 18 and 30 years old in good health. The CDR3, as DNA: TGTGCCAGCAGCAAAGAAGGGTCCGCGGGATACGAGCAGTACTTC. It translates to CASSKEGSAGYEQYF.